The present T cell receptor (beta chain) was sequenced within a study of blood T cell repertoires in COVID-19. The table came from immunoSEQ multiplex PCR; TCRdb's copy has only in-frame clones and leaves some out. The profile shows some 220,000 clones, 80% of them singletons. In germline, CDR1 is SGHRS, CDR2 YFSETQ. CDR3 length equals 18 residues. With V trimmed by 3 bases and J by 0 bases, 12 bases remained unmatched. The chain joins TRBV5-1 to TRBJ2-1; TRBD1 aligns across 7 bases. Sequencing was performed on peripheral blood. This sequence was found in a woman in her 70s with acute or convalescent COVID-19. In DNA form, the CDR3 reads TGCGCCAGCAGCTCCATCCCCGGGACAGTCAGCTCCTACAATGAGCAGTTCTTC. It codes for CASSSIPGTVSSYNEQFF. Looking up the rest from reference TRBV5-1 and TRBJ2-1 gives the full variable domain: KAGVTQTPRYLIKTRGQQVTLSCSPISGHRSVSWYQQTPGQGLQFLFEYFSETQRNKGNFPGRFSGRQFSNSRSEMNVSTLELGDSALYLCASSSIPGTVSSYNEQFFGPGTRLTVL.